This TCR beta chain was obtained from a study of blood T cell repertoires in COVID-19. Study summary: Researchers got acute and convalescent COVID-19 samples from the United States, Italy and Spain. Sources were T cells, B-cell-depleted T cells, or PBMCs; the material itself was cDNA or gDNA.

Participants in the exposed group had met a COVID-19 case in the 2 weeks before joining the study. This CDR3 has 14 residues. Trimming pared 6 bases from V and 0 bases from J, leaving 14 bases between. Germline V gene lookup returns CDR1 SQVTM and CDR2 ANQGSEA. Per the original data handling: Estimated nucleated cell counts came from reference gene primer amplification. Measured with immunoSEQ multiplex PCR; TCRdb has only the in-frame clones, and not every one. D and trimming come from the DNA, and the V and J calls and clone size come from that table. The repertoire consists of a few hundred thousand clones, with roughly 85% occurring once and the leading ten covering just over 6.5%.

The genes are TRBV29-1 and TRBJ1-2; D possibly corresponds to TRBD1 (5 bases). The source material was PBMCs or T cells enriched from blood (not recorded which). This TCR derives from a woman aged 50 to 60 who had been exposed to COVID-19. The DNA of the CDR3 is TGCAGCGTGGGGACTCCTCCAGCTAACTATGGCTACACCTTC. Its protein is CSVGTPPANYGYTF.